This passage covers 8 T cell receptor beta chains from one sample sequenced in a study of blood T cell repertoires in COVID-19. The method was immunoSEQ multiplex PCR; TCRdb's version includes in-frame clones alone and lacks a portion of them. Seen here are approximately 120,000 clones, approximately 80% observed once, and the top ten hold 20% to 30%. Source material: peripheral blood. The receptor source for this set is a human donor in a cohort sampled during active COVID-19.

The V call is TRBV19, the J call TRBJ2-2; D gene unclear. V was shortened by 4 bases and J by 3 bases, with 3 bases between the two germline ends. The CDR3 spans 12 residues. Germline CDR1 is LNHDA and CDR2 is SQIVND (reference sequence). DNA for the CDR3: TGTGCCAGTAGTACTTACACCGGGGAGCTGTTTTTT. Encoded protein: CASSTYTGELFF.

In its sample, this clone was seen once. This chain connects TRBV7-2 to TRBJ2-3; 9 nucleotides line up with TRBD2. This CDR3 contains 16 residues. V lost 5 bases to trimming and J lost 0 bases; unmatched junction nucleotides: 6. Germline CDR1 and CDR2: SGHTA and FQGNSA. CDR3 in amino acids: CASSVTSGLSTDTQYF. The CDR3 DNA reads TGTGCCAGCAGCGTAACTAGCGGGCTAAGCACAGATACGCAGTATTTT.

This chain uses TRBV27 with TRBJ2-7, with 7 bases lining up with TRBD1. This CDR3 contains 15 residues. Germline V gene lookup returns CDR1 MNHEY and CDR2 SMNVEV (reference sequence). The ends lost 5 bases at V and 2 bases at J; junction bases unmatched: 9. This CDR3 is CASSQTGTAPYEQYF. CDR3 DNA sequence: TGTGCCAGCAGTCAAACCGGGACAGCCCCCTACGAGCAGTACTTC.

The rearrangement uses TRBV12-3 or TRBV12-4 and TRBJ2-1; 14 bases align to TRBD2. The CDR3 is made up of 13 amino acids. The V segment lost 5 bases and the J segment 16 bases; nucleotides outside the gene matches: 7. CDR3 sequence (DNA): TGTGCCAGCAGTCCGAGACTAGCGGGAGGGGCATTCTTC. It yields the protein CASSPRLAGGAFF.

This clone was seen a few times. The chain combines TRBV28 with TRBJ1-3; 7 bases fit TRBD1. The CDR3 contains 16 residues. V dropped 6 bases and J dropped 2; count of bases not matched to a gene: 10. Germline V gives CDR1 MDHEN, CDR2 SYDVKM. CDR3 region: CASREQGPLAGNTIYF. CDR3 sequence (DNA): TGTGCCAGCAGAGAACAGGGGCCCTTGGCTGGAAACACCATATATTTT.

The CDR3 region is CASSLEAGSGNTIYF. In DNA, the CDR3 is TGTGCCAGCAGCTTAGAAGCCGGCTCTGGAAACACCATATATTTT. The V gene is TRBV11-3, the J gene TRBJ1-3; the D is unclear. V lost 0 bases and J 0 bases, leaving 6 bases between the germline ends. Looked up from germline, CDR1 is SGHNT and CDR2 is YENEEA. This CDR3 contains 15 residues.

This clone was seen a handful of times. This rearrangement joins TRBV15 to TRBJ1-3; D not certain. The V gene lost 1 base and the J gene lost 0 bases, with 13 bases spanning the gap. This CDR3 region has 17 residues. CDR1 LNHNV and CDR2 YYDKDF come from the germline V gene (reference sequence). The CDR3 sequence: CATSRGTAINSGNTIYF. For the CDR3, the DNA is TGTGCCACCAGCAGAGGAACAGCTATTAACTCTGGAAACACCATATATTTT.

The CDR3, as DNA: TGTGCCAGCAGTTCTCCGGGACAGCGGAATTCCTACGAGCAGTACTTC. Amino acids: CASSSPGQRNSYEQYF. V gene TRBV28 combines with J gene TRBJ2-7, with 7 bases matching TRBD1. The ends lost 4 bases at V and 1 base at J; junction bases unmatched: 10. The CDR3 spans 16 residues. From germline, CDR1 is MDHEN and CDR2 SYDVKM.